The 20 T cell receptor beta chains below come from one sample, sequenced in a study of T cell responses to AZD1222 COVID-19 vaccine (dated by TCRdb to the early 2020s). Preparation of the library involved the immunoSEQ multiplex PCR assay. TCRdb obtained this table from immuneACCESS and retained in-frame rearrangements with V and J assigned. These tables miss some clones; where compared with another copy, unresolved V genes account for less than half of the shortfall, and the remainder is unexplained. The sample contains about 270,000 clones, almost 95% of them found a single time. The ten top clones hold 0.5% to 0.7% of the sample. Taken with the paper, the label for time point translates to: about 28 days (+/-7) after the second vaccine dose. Material: peripheral blood, obtained 28 days after the second AZD1222 dose. All receptors come from an adult who received the AZD1222 COVID-19 vaccine.

The gene calls are TRBV28 and TRBJ2-1, with 13 nucleotides matching TRBD2. V gave up 5 bases and J gave up 5 bases; unmatched junction bases: 6. Per germline, CDR1 MDHEN and CDR2 SYDVKM. The CDR3 sequence is 16 residues long. In DNA, the CDR3 is TGTGCCAGCAGTGGGGGCGGGACTAGCGGGGACAATGAGCAGTTCTTC. Translating it yields CASSGGGTSGDNEQFF. Complete variable domain (other parts from reference TRBV28 and TRBJ2-1): DVKVTQSSRYLVKRTGEKVFLECVQDMDHENMFWYRQDPGLGLRLIYFSYDVKMKEKGDIPEGYSVSREKKERFSLILESASTNQTSMYLCASSGGGTSGDNEQFFGPGTRLTVL.

The chain combines TRBV6-5 with TRBJ2-6; D is undetermined. The germline V and J ends were trimmed by 6 bases and 1 base, with 7 bases remaining between them. The CDR3 loop spans 14 amino acids. Germline lookup yields CDR1 MNHEY and CDR2 SVGAGI. CDR3 in DNA: TGTGCCAGCAGGACACCTTCTGGGGCCAACGTCCTGACTTTC. Residues: CASRTPSGANVLTF.

The count of this clone is one. The rearrangement links TRBV13 to TRBJ2-7; TRBD2 matches 7 bases. The germline CDR1 and CDR2 sequences are PRHDT and FYEKMQ (reference sequence). J lost 2 bases, V lost 5 bases, and 12 bases had no gene match. This CDR3 spans 16 amino acids. The CDR3 region has the DNA TGTGCCAGCAGCCCCGCCTTAGGGGCGGGAGCCTACGAGCAGTACTTC. Encoded protein: CASSPALGAGAYEQYF.

This rearrangement joins TRBV5-4 to TRBJ2-2; TRBD2 matches at 8 bases. Germline lookup yields CDR1 SGHNT and CDR2 YYREEE (reference sequence). V shed 3 bases and J 6 bases; nucleotides not matched to a gene: 10. The CDR3 is 16 residues long. CDR3 residues: CASSSLAGRLAGELFF. The CDR3 nucleotides read TGTGCCAGCAGCTCGTTAGCGGGGAGGCTGGCCGGGGAGCTGTTTTTT.

The chain couples TRBV3-1 (or the pseudogene TRBV3-2) to TRBJ2-7; no reliable D call. Germline V CDR1 and CDR2: LGHDT, YNNKEL (reference sequence). This CDR3 is built from 13 residues. The V end lost 1 base, the J end lost 3 bases, and 7 bases lay between the germline ends. CDR3 DNA: TGTGCCAGCAGCCAAGGGAGTGGCTACGAGCAGTACTTC. As protein: CASSQGSGYEQYF.

The rearrangement joins TRBV18 to TRBJ2-1; no firm D call. The CDR3 runs 13 residues. Trimming removed 4 bases at V and 8 bases at J, with 12 bases between. Germline V gene data show CDR1 as KGHSH and CDR2 as LQKENI. The CDR3, as DNA: TGTGCCAGCTCACGCCGACGCGAATATGAGCAGTTCTTC. Protein product: CASSRRREYEQFF.

This clone was detected only a few times. This chain joins TRBV29-1 and TRBJ2-1, with 14 bases fitting TRBD2. CDR3 length: 15 residues. CDR1 is SQVTM, CDR2 ANQGSEA, per germline. Trimming cost V 4 bases and J 6 bases; bases outside gene matches: 5. The CDR3 nucleotides read TGCAGCGTTGTTAAGGGGACTAGCGGGAGCAATGAGCAGTTCTTC. Its protein is CSVVKGTSGSNEQFF.

The V and J genes are TRBV5-5 and TRBJ1-1, with a possible D match to TRBD1 (5 bases). V gave up 1 base and J gave up 4 bases, with 23 bases separating them. The CDR3 is made up of 18 amino acids. Looked up from germline, CDR1 is SGHKS and CDR2 is YYEKEE (reference sequence). For the CDR3, the DNA is TGTGCCAGCAGCTTGAGGTGGGGCGCGGGGAGAGACGGCACTGAAGCTTTCTTT. It codes for CASSLRWGAGRDGTEAFF.

The V gene is TRBV5-1, the J gene TRBJ1-1; a weak D match, TRBD1 (6 bases). CDR3 length equals 13 residues. Deletions cut 4 bases from V and 4 bases from J, with 11 bases between. The germline V gene encodes CDR1 SGHRS and CDR2 YFSETQ. DNA of the CDR3: TGCGCCAGCAGCACAGGGAGTACCACTGAAGCTTTCTTT. Amino acids: CASSTGSTTEAFF.

The V and J genes are TRBV6-2 or TRBV6-3 and TRBJ2-7; D ambiguous. V lost 0 bases and J lost 6, with 3 bases in between. Germline assignment: CDR1 MNHEY and CDR2 SVGEGT. The CDR3 covers 11 residues. CDR3 sequence: CASSYSTEQYF. DNA of the CDR3: TGTGCCAGCAGTTACTCCACCGAGCAGTACTTC.

The rearrangement uses TRBV4-1 and TRBJ1-5, with 9 bases matching TRBD1. Unmatched junction bases numbered 13, after V lost 0 bases and J lost 1 base. There are 20 residues in the CDR3. Germline loops: CDR1 MGHRA, CDR2 YSYEKL. This chain's CDR3 is CASSQEYPGQGRASNQPQHF. CDR3 bases: TGCGCCAGCAGCCAAGAGTATCCGGGACAGGGAAGAGCGAGCAATCAGCCCCAGCATTTT.

The CDR3 region has the DNA TGCGCCAGCGGACTATTCACAGATACGCAGTATTTT. This codes for CASGLFTDTQYF. The chain employs TRBV5-1 and TRBJ2-3; TRBD2 is a possible D gene (6 bases). V lost 7 bases to trimming and J lost 2 bases, with 8 bases between them. The CDR3 totals 12 residues. Germline V lookup: CDR1 SGHRS, CDR2 YFSETQ.

The chain employs TRBV15 and TRBJ1-1; D may be TRBD1 (6 bases). With 0 bases removed from V and 6 bases from J, the gap between germline ends came to 11 bases. Germline CDR1 is LNHNV and CDR2 is YYDKDF (reference sequence). The CDR3 consists of 14 residues. The CDR3 bases are TGTGCCACCAGCAGAGATAGTAGGGGGGCTGAAGCTTTCTTT. Translated: CATSRDSRGAEAFF.

The V and J genes are TRBV10-3 and TRBJ2-7, with 10 positions matching TRBD2. CDR1 and CDR2 (germline): ENHRY, SYGVKD. Trimming cost V 2 bases and J 4 bases; bases outside gene matches: 5. The CDR3 length is 15 residues. CDR3 loop: CAISEGVAGGYEQYF. The DNA of the CDR3 is TGTGCCATCAGTGAGGGAGTAGCGGGAGGATACGAGCAGTACTTC.

To note about this clone: Other DNA sequences in the same sample also yield this CDR3. This rearrangement joins TRBV5-1 to TRBJ1-5; D is perhaps TRBD1 (5 bases). V lost 0 bases to trimming and J lost 5 bases, with 9 bases between them. CDR1 and CDR2 (germline): SGHRS, YFSETQ. This CDR3 region has 14 residues. CDR3 DNA: TGCGCCAGCAGCTTGGGGCAGGGCGATCAGCCCCAGCATTTT. Its protein product is CASSLGQGDQPQHF. Looking up the rest from reference TRBV5-1 and TRBJ1-5 gives the full variable domain: KAGVTQTPRYLIKTRGQQVTLSCSPISGHRSVSWYQQTPGQGLQFLFEYFSETQRNKGNFPGRFSGRQFSNSRSEMNVSTLELGDSALYLCASSLGQGDQPQHFGDGTRLSIL.

The genes are TRBV4-2 and TRBJ2-7; D ambiguous. V lost 1 base to trimming and J lost 2 bases, with 9 bases between them. This CDR3 spans 14 amino acids. CDR1 is LGHNA, CDR2 YNFKEQ, per germline. CDR3 loop: CASSQGTSAYEQYF. The DNA of the CDR3 is TGTGCCAGCAGCCAAGGGACGTCGGCCTACGAGCAGTACTTC.

The chain links TRBV3-1 (or the pseudogene TRBV3-2) to TRBJ2-1; 7 bases are a match to TRBD2. This CDR3 region has 15 residues. Germline values: CDR1 LGHDT, CDR2 YNNKEL (reference sequence). J was trimmed by 5 bases and V by 5 bases; bases with no gene match: 9. The CDR3: CASSFAGTTDNEQFF. In DNA, the CDR3 is TGTGCCAGCAGCTTCGCCGGGACTACAGACAATGAGCAGTTCTTC.

The chain joins TRBV7-2 to TRBJ1-1, with TRBD1 matching over 7 bases. In germline, CDR1 is SGHTA, CDR2 FQGNSA. Trimming took 5 bases from V and 2 from J; bases not matched to a gene: 5. CDR3 length equals 14 residues. In DNA form, the CDR3 reads TGTGCCAGCAGCCCACAGGGGAGTAACACTGAAGCTTTCTTT. It translates to CASSPQGSNTEAFF.

This clone came up a few times. The V gene is TRBV5-5, the J gene TRBJ1-5, with a tentative D call TRBD1 (5 bases). The CDR3 has 15 residues. Trimming cost V 4 bases and J 1 base, with 12 bases left between them. Germline assignment: CDR1 SGHKS and CDR2 YYEKEE (reference sequence). The CDR3 sequence is CASSGQGRSNQPQHF. The DNA for the CDR3 is TGTGCCAGCAGCGGGCAGGGACGCAGCAATCAGCCCCAGCATTTT.

CDR3: CAWSVGPTYGYTF. CDR3 sequence (DNA): TGTGCCTGGAGTGTAGGGCCAACCTATGGCTACACCTTC. The chain combines TRBV30 with TRBJ1-2, with D uncertain. This CDR3 region has 13 residues. V gave up 0 bases and J gave up 4 bases, with 9 bases separating them. The germline gives CDR1 GTSNPN, CDR2 SVGIG (reference sequence).